Listed here are 14 T cell receptor beta chains from one sample, sequenced in a study of spatial heterogeneity in lung cancer (dated by TCRdb to the late 2010s). What the time point label conveys for this sample: blood at routine non-recurrence follow-up after resection. Libraries came from 5' RACE. Sequencing was carried out with a NextSeq 500. TCRdb redid the processing of the public reads, applying fastp at Q25 and MiXCR, and retained in-frame beta chains. Duplicate CDR3 protein sequences are folded into a single record with the most common DNA and genes. For this sample the table gives under 150,000 distinct CDR3 sequences, of which more than 10% were detected only once. Of the sample, less than 25% falls within the top ten clones. This sample comprised PBMCs, obtained at follow-up. The receptors here all came from a female donor with early-stage non-small cell lung cancer.

The V call is TRBV7-2, the J call TRBJ1-5; perhaps TRBD1 as D (6 bases). This CDR3 is built from 15 residues. Germline values: CDR1 SGHTA, CDR2 FQGNSA. V gave up 5 bases and J gave up 2 bases, with 13 bases separating them. Here the CDR3 DNA reads TGTGCCAGCAGCCCACAGGGATTGGGCAATCAGCCCCAGCATTTT. It translates to CASSPQGLGNQPQHF.

The table lists this clonotype with a few counts. At one end the junction does not follow the germline gene, possibly because of a read error. This sequence joins TRBV2 and TRBJ2-1, with TRBD2 identical over 14 bases. Germline V lookup: CDR1 SNHLY, CDR2 FYNNEI. This CDR3 is 18 amino acids long. CDR3 DNA: TGTGCCAGCTATCCCCGGACTAGCGGGAGGCGTAGAGACAATGAGCAGTTTTTC. Its translation is CASYPRTSGRRRDNEQFF.

This clonotype was detected a few times. This chain connects TRBV12-3 or TRBV12-4 to TRBJ2-5; D unclear. The V end lost 3 bases, the J end lost 5 bases, and 7 bases lay between the germline ends. The CDR3 covers 12 residues. The CDR3 protein is CASSFSSETQYF. CDR3 nucleotides: TGTGCCAGCAGTTTTTCGTCGGAGACCCAGTACTTC.

This clonotype was observed a few times. The chain links TRBV28 to TRBJ2-1; 8 nucleotides align to TRBD2. V was pared by 8 bases and J by 7 bases, with 16 bases of the junction left unmatched. CDR1 and CDR2 (germline): MDHEN, SYDVKM. The CDR3 runs to 16 residues. CDR3: CASGGRGLVGWNEQFF. The CDR3 DNA follows: TGTGCCAGCGGAGGCCGGGGACTAGTTGGGTGGAATGAGCAGTTCTTC.

This clonotype ranks as medium-sized. The chain employs TRBV29-1 and TRBJ1-5; 8 positions agree with TRBD1. The CDR3 length is 16 residues. Germline V gives CDR1 SQVTM, CDR2 ANQGSEA. Unmatched junction bases numbered 14, after V lost 5 bases and J lost 5 bases. The CDR3, as DNA: TGCAGCGTTAAGTACTCTTACAGACAGGGGCATCAGCCCCAGCATTTT. It yields the protein CSVKYSYRQGHQPQHF.

V and J are TRBV4-2 and TRBJ2-7; 11 bases fit TRBD2. Germline V lookup: CDR1 LGHNA, CDR2 YNFKEQ. The CDR3 loop spans 16 amino acids. With V trimmed by 4 bases and J by 0 bases, 5 bases remained unmatched. The CDR3 nucleotides are TGTGCCAGCAGCCGGTATAGCGGGAGGGACTCCTACGAGCAGTACTTC. As protein: CASSRYSGRDSYEQYF.

This clonotype was seen only a few times. The V call is TRBV27, the J call TRBJ1-6; D unresolved. Germline values: CDR1 MNHEY, CDR2 SMNVEV (reference sequence). With 7 bases removed from V and 6 bases from J, the gap between germline ends came to 13 bases. This CDR3 has 14 residues. Here the CDR3 DNA reads TGTGCCAGCAAGATCGAAGGCCGTAATTCACCCCTCCACTTT. As protein: CASKIEGRNSPLHF.

This clonotype was seen many times. This chain uses TRBV12-5 with TRBJ1-5; D gene unclear. The germline V and J ends were trimmed by 7 bases and 1 base, with 5 bases remaining between them. The CDR3 extends over 12 amino acids. Germline loops: CDR1 LGHNT, CDR2 FRNRAP. The CDR3 protein is CASAVSNQPQHF. The CDR3 DNA is TGTGCTAGTGCCGTCAGCAATCAGCCCCAGCATTTT.

V usage is TRBV27 and J usage is TRBJ2-7; D is unclear. The CDR3 contains 14 residues. V gave up 5 bases and J gave up 3 bases, with 14 bases separating them. Germline CDR1 is MNHEY and CDR2 is SMNVEV (reference sequence). CDR3 coding DNA: TGTGCCAGCAGTAAGTACCGAGATCACTACGAGCAGTACTTC. It encodes CASSKYRDHYEQYF.

The CDR3 protein is CASSLTGAPSTDTQYF. The CDR3 DNA follows: TGTGCCAGCAGCCTAACAGGGGCCCCTAGCACAGATACGCAGTATTTT. The rearrangement joins TRBV7-9 to TRBJ2-3; 7 bases agree with TRBD1. The length of the CDR3 is 16 residues. The germline V gene has CDR1 SEHNR and CDR2 FQNEAQ (reference sequence). With V trimmed by 5 bases and J by 0 bases, 8 bases remained unmatched.

The table lists this clonotype with many counts. Compared with germline, one end of the junction differs, possibly owing to a read error. The CDR3 protein is CASRQVGRGTDTQYF. Here the CDR3 DNA reads TGCGCCAGCAGACAAGTCGGCAGGGGCACAGATACGCAGTATTTT. The rearrangement uses TRBV4-3 and TRBJ2-3; perhaps TRBD1 as D (5 bases). Germline V gene lookup returns CDR1 LGHNA and CDR2 YSLEER. The CDR3 consists of 15 residues.

This chain joins TRBV27 and TRBJ1-2, with D possibly matching TRBD1 (5 bases). The CDR3 extends over 14 amino acids. The germline V gene has CDR1 MNHEY and CDR2 SMNVEV (reference sequence). V lost 8 bases and J 6 bases, leaving 19 bases between the germline ends. As DNA, the CDR3 is TGTGCCAGCGGTCCCCAGGGACTCCCGGATGGCTACACCTTC. Amino acids: CASGPQGLPDGYTF.

The chain is built from TRBV28 and TRBJ2-7; 8 positions agree with TRBD1. Germline CDR1 is MDHEN and CDR2 is SYDVKM. The CDR3 is 14 amino acids. Unmatched junction bases numbered 5, after V lost 5 bases and J lost 2 bases. The CDR3 coding sequence is TGTGCCAGCAGTACTGGACAGGGCCCCTACGAGCAGTACTTC. As protein: CASSTGQGPYEQYF.

This clonotype has ten or more counts. The rearrangement joins TRBV3-1 to TRBJ2-1; 7 bases are a match to TRBD2. Germline assignment: CDR1 LGHDT and CDR2 YNNKEL (reference sequence). Trimming at V came to 1 base and at J to 8 bases, leaving 8 bases not matched to a gene. This CDR3 is built from 15 residues. CDR3 bases: TGTGCCAGCAGCCAAGGCGGGAGTGCTCGGGATGAGCAGTTCTTC. The encoded protein is CASSQGGSARDEQFF.